This TCR beta chain was identified during a study of memory CD4+ T cells and cytomegalovirus serostatus. Study-level information: This sample comes from healthy Belgian adults, fewer than ten CMV seropositive, approximately 24 seronegative. Study-level findings and limits: Suggested: most of the CMV-linked TCR signature lies in CD4+ memory cells. CD4+ memory repertoires contained about two fifths of the roughly 160 reported CMV TCRbeta sequences.

Single viable CD3+CD4+CD8-CD45RO+ cells were sorted as the memory CD4+ T cells. CD4+ T cells were isolated by positive magnetic selection. The data were produced by immunoSEQ multiplex PCR, yet TCRdb's version contains in-frame clones alone and is incomplete. The data contain more than 35,000 clones, 79% of them singletons. V gave up 0 bases and J gave up 8 bases, with 7 bases separating them. In germline, CDR1 is SGHTA, CDR2 FQGNSA. The CDR3 covers 13 residues. As concerns this clone: Antigen unknown.

The rearrangement uses TRBV7-2 and TRBJ1-4; D is unclear. The sequenced sample was memory CD4+ T cells from blood. The receptor comes from an adult in good health and CMV-seropositive. CDR3 residues: CASSLASEEKLFF. The CDR3, as DNA: TGTGCCAGCAGCTTAGCTTCGGAGGAAAAACTGTTTTTT.